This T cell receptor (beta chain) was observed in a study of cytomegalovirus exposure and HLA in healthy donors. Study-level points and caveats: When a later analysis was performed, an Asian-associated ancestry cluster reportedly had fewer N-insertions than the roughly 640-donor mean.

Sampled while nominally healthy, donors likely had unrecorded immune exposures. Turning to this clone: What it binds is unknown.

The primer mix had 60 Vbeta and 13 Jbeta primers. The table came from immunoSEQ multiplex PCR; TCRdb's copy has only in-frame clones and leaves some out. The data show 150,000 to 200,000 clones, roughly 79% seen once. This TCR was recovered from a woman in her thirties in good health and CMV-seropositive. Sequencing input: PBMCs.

CDR3 protein: CASRLQGNYGYTF. DNA for the CDR3: TGTGCCAGCAGGTTACAGGGAAACTATGGCTACACCTTC. The V and J genes are TRBV28 and TRBJ1-2; TRBD1 might be the D (6 bases). Trimming took 6 bases from V and 2 from J, leaving 10 bases between them. The CDR3 spans 13 residues. The germline gives CDR1 MDHEN, CDR2 SYDVKM.